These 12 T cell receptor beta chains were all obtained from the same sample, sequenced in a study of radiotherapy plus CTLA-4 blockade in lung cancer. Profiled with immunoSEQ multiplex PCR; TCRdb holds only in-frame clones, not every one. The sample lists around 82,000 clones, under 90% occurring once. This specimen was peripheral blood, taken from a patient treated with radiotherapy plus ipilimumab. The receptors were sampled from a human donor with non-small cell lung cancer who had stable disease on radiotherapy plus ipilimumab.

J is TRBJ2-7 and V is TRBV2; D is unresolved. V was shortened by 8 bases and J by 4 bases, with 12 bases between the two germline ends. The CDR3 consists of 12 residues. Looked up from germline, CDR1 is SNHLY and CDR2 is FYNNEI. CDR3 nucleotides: TGTGCCAGCGCCGAAACCGCGTACGAGCAGTACTTC. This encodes CASAETAYEQYF.

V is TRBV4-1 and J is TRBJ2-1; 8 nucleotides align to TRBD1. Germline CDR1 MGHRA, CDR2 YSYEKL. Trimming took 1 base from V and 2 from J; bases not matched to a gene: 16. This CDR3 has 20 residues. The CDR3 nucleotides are TGCGCCAGCAGCCAAGGTCCTCCAGGGGGCTTTTCGGGGGCCTACAATGAGCAGTTCTTC. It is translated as CASSQGPPGGFSGAYNEQFF.

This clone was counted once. CDR3 sequence reads: CASGRRDRGTGELFF. Here the CDR3 DNA reads TGTGCCAGCGGCCGGCGAGACAGGGGAACCGGGGAGCTGTTTTTT. The rearrangement links TRBV6-5 to TRBJ2-2; 8 bases fit TRBD1. CDR1 is MNHEY, CDR2 SVGAGI, per germline. This CDR3 is built from 15 residues. Germline trimming cut 8 bases from V and 5 bases from J; bases unmatched to any gene: 10.

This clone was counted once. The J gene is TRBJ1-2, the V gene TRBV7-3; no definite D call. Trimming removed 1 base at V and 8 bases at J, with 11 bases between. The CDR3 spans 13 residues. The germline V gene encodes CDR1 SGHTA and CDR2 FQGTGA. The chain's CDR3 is CASSLSQYNGYTF. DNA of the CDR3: TGTGCCAGCAGCTTAAGCCAGTATAACGGCTACACCTTC.

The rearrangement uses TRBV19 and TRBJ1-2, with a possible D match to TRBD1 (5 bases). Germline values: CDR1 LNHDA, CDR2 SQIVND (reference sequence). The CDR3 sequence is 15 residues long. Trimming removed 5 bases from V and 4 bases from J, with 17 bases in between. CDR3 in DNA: TGTGCCAGTAGTGCTACCTCCAGGGTGGGCTATGGCTACACCTTC. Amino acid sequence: CASSATSRVGYGYTF.

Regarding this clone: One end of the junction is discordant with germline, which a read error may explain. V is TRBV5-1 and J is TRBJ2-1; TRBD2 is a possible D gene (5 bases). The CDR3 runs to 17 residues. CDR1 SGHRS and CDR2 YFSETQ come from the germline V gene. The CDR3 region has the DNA TGCGCCAGCAGCTTGGGGGTCGGGATACAATCCTCCAATGAGCAGTTCTTC. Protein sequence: CASSLGVGIQSSNEQFF.

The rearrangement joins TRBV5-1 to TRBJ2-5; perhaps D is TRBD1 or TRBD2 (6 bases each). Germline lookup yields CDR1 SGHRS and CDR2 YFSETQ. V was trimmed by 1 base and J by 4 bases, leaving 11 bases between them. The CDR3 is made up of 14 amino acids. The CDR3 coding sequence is TGCGCCAGCAGCTTGACGGGGGCGGGAGAGACCCAGTACTTC. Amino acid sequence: CASSLTGAGETQYF.

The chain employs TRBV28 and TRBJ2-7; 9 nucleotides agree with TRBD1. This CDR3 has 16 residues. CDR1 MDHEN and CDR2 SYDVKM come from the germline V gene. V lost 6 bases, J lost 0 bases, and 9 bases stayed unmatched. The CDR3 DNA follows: TGTGCCAGCAGACCATGGACAGGGGTTGGCTCCTACGAGCAGTACTTC. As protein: CASRPWTGVGSYEQYF.

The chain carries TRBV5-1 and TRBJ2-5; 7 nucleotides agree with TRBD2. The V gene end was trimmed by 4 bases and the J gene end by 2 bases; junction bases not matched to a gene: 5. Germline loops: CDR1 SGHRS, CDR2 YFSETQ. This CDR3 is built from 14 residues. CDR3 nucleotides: TGCGCCAGCAGCAAAGCGGGGCCACAAGAGACCCAGTACTTC. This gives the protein CASSKAGPQETQYF.

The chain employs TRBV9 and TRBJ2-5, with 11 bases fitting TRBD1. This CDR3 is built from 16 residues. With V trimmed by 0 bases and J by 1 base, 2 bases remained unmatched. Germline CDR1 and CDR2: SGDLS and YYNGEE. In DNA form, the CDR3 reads TGTGCCAGCAGCGTAGGGGACAGGGGGTTCCAAGAGACCCAGTACTTC. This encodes CASSVGDRGFQETQYF.

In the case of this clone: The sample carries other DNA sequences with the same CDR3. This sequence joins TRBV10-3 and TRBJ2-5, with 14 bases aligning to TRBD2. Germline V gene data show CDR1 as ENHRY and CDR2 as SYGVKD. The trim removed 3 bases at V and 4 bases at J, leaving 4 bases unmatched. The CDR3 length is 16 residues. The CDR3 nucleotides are TGTGCCATCAGTGAACCAGGACTAGCGGGAGGAGAGACCCAGTACTTC. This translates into CAISEPGLAGGETQYF.

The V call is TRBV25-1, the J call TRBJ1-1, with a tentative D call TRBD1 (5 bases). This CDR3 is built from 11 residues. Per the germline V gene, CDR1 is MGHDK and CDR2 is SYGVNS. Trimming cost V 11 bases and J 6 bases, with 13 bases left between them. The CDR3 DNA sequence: TGTGCCTGTCGGAGGGGTCCTGAAGCTTTCTTT. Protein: CACRRGPEAFF. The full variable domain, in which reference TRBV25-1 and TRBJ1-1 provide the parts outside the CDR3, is EADIYQTPRYLVIGTGKKITLECSQTMGHDKMYWYQQDPGMELHLIHYSYGVNSTEKGDLSSESTVSRIRTEHFPLTLESARPSHTSQYLCACRRGPEAFFGQGTRLTVV.